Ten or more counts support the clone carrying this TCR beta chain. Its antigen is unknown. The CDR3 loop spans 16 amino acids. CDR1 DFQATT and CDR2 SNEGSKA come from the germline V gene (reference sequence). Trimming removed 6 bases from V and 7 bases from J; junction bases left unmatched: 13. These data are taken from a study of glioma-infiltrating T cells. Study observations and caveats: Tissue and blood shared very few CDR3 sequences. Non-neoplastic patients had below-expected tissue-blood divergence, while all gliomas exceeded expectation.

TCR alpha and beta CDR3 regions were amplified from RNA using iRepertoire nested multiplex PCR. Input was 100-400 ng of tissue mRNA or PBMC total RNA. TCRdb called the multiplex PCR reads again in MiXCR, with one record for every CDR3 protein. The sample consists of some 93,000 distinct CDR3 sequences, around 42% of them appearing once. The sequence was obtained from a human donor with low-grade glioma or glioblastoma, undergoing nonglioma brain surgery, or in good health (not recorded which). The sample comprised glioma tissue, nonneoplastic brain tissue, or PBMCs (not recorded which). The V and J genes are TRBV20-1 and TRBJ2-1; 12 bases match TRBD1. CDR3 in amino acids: CSACTPGQGAVNEQFF. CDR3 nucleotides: TGCAGTGCCTGTACACCGGGACAGGGGGCCGTGAATGAGCAGTTCTTC.